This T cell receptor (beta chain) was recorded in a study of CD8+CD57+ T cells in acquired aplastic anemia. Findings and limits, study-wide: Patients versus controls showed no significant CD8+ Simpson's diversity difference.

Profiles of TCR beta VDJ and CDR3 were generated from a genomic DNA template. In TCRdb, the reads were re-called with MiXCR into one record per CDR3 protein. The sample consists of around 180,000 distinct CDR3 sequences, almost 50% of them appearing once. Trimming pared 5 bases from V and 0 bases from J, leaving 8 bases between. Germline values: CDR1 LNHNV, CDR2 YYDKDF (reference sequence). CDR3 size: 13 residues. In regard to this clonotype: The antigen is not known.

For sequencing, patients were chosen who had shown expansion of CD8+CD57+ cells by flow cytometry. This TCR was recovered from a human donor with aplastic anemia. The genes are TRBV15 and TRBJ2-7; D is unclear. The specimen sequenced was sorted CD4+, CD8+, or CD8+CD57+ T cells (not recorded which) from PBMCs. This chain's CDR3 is CATSGGDSYEQYF. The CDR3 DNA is TGTGCCACCAGCGGCGGAGACTCCTACGAGCAGTACTTC.